This T cell receptor (beta chain) was profiled in a study of T cells after yellow fever vaccination. TCRdb called the 5' RACE reads again in MiXCR, with one record for every CDR3 protein. The profile shows under 600,000 distinct CDR3 sequences, 21% of them singletons. General study points: Contamination by abundant bulk-population clonotypes could be present in FACS-sorted repertoires.

About this clonotype itself: The antigen remains undetermined.

Germline V gene data show CDR1 as GTSNPN and CDR2 as SVGIG (reference sequence). The CDR3 sequence is 14 residues long. With 3 bases removed from V and 0 bases from J, the gap between germline ends came to 12 bases. The V gene is TRBV30, the J gene TRBJ2-7, with D perhaps being TRBD1 or TRBD2 (5 bases each). The TCR was taken from a man in his late teens or twenties who received the YFV17D yellow fever vaccine. The sequencing used PBMCs, collected roughly 20 days after the first yellow fever vaccination. The CDR3 sequence is CAWRRDGLSYEQYF. The CDR3 DNA reads TGTGCCTGGAGACGGGACGGACTCTCCTACGAGCAGTACTTC. Variable domain in full (rest from reference TRBV30 and TRBJ2-7): SQTIHQWPATLVQPVGSPLSLECTVEGTSNPNLYWYRQAAGRGLQLLFYSVGIGQISSEVPQNLSASRPQDRQFILSSKKLLLSDSGFYLCAWRRDGLSYEQYFGPGTRLTVT.